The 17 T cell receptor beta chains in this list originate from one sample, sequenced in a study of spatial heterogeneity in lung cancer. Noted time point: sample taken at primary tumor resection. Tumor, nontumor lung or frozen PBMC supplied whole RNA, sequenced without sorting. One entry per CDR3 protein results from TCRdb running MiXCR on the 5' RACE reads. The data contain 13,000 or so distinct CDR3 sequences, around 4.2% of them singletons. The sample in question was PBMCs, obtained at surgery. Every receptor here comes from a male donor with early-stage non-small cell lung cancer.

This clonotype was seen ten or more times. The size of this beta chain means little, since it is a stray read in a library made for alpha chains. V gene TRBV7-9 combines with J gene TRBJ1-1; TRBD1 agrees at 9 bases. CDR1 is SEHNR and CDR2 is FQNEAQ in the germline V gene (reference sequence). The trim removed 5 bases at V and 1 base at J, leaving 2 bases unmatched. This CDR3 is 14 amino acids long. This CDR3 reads CASSTGGRNTEAFF. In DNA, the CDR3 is TGTGCCAGCAGCACAGGGGGCCGGAACACTGAAGCTTTCTTT.

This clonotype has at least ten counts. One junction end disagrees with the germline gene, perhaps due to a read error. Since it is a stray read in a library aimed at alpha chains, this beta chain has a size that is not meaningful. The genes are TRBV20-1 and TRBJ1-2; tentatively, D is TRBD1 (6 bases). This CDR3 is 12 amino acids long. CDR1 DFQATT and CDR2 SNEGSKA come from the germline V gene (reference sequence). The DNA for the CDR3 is TGCAGTGCTACAGGGGTGGCCCCGTGGGCCGTCTTC. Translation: CSATGVAPWAVF.

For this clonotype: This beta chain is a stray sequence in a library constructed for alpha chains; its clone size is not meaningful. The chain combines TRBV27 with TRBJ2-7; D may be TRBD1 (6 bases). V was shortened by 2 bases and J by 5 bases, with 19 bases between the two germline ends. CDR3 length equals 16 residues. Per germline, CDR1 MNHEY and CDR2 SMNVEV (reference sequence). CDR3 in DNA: TGTGCCAGCAGTTTAATTCCGTCTGGGGGCTTCAACGAGCAGTACTTC. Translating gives CASSLIPSGGFNEQYF.

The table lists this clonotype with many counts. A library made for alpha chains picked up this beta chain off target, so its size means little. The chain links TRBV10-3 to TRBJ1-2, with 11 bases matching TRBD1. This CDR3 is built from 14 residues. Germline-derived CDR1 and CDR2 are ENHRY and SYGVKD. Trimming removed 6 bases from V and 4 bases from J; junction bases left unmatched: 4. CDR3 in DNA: TGTGCCATCAGCGGGACAGGGGGTAGCTATGGCTACACCTTC. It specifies CAISGTGGSYGYTF.

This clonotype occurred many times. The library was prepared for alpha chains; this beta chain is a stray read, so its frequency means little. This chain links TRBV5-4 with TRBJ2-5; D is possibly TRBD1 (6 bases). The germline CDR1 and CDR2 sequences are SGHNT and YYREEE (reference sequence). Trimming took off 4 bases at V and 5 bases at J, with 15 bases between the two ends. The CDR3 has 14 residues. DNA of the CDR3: TGTGCCAGCAGCAATGGACAGTCAATGGAGACCCAGTACTTC. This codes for CASSNGQSMETQYF.

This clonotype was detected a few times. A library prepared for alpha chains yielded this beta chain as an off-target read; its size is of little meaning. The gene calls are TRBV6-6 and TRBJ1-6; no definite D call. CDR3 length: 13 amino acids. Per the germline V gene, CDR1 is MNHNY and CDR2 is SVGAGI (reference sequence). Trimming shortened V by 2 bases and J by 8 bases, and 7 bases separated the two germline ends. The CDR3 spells CASSYEGDSPLHF. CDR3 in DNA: TGTGCCAGCAGTTACGAAGGTGATTCACCCCTCCACTTT.

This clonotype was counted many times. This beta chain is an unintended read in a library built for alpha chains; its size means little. CDR3 sequence: CASTQQDSYEQYF. CDR3 DNA: TGTGCCAGCACCCAACAGGACTCCTACGAGCAGTACTTC. This chain links TRBV2 with TRBJ2-7; maybe TRBD1 (5 bases). CDR3 length: 13 residues. Germline V lookup: CDR1 SNHLY, CDR2 FYNNEI. V was clipped by 7 bases and J by 0 bases, with 10 bases between them. Supplemented by reference TRBV2 and TRBJ2-7, the full variable domain reads EPEVTQTPSHQVTQMGQEVILRCVPISNHLYFYWYRQILGQKVEFLVSFYNNEISEKSEIFDDQFSVERPDGSNFTLKIRSTKLEDSAMYFCASTQQDSYEQYFGPGTRLTVT.

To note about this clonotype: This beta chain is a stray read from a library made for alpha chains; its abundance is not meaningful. This CDR3 is CASRSPRTGANVLTF. DNA of the CDR3: TGTGCCAGCAGATCCCCCAGGACTGGGGCCAACGTCCTGACTTTC. The chain recombines TRBV11-2 with TRBJ2-6; no clear D gene. V was shortened by 6 bases and J by 2 bases, with 11 bases between the two germline ends. CDR1 and CDR2 (germline): SGHAT, FQNNGV. The CDR3 length is 15 residues.

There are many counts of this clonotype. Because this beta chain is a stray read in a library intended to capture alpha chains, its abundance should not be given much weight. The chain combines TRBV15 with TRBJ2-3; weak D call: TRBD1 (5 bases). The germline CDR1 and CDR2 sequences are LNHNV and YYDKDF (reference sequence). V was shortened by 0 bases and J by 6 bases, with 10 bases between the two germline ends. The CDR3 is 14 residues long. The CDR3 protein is CATSRDRAPDTQYF. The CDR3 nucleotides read TGTGCCACCAGCAGAGACAGGGCCCCCGATACGCAGTATTTT. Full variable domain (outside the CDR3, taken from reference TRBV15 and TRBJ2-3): DAMVIQNPRYQVTQFGKPVTLSCSQTLNHNVMYWYQQKSSQAPKLLFHYYDKDFNNEADTPDNFQSRRPNTSFCFLDIRSPGLGDTAMYLCATSRDRAPDTQYFGPGTRLTVL.

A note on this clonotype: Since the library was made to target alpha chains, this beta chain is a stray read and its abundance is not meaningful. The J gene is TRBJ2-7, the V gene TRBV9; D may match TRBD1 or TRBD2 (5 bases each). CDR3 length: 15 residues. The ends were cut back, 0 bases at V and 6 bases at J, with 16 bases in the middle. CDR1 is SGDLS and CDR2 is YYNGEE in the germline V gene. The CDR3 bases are TGTGCCAGCAGCGTAGAGGGGACGCACCCCAGCGAGCAGTACTTC. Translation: CASSVEGTHPSEQYF.

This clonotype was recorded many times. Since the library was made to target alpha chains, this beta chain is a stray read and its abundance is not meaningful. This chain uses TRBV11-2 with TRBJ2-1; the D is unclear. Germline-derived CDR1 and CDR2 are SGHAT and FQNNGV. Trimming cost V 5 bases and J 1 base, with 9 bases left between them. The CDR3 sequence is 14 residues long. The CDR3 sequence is CASSPLGSYNEQFF. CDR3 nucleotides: TGTGCCAGCAGCCCCCTGGGGTCCTACAATGAGCAGTTCTTC.

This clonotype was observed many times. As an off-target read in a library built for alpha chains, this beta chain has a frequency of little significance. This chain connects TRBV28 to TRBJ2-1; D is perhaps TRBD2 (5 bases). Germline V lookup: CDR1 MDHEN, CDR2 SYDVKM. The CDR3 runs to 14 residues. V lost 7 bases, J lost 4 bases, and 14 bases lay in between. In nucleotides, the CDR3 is TGTGCCAGCAAACTGAGCGGACTTTACAATGAGCAGTTCTTC. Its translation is CASKLSGLYNEQFF. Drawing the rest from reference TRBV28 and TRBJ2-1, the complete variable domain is DVKVTQSSRYLVKRTGEKVFLECVQDMDHENMFWYRQDPGLGLRLIYFSYDVKMKEKGDIPEGYSVSREKKERFSLILESASTNQTSMYLCASKLSGLYNEQFFGPGTRLTVL.

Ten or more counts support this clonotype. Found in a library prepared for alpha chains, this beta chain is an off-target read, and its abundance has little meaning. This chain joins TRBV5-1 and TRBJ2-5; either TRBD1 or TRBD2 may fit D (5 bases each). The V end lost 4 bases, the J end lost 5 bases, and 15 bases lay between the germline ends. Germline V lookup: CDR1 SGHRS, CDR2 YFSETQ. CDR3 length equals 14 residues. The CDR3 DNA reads TGCGCCAGCAGCCACACGGGGCCGGGGGAGACCCAGTACTTC. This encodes CASSHTGPGETQYF.

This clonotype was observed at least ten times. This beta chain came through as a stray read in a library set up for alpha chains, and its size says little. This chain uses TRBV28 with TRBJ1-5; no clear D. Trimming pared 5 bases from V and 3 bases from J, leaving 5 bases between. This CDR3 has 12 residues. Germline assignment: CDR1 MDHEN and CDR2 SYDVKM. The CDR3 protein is CASSPVNQPQHF. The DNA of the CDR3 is TGTGCCAGCAGTCCCGTCAATCAGCCCCAGCATTTT. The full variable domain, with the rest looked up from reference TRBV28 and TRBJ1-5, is DVKVTQSSRYLVKRTGEKVFLECVQDMDHENMFWYRQDPGLGLRLIYFSYDVKMKEKGDIPEGYSVSREKKERFSLILESASTNQTSMYLCASSPVNQPQHFGDGTRLSIL.

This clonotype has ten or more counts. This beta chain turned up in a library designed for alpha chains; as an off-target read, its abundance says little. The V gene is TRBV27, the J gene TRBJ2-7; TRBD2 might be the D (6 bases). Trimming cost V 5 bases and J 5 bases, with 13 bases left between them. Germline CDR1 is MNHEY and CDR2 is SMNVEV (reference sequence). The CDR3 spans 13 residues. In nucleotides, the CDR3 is TGTGCCAGCAGTCCGGGACTTGGGAACGAGCAGTACTTC. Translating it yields CASSPGLGNEQYF.

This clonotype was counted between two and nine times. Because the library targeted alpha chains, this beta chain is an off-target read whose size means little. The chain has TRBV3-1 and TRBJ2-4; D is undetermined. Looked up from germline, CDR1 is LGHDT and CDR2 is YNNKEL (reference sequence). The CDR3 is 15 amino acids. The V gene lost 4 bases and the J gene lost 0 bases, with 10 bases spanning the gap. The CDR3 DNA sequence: TGTGCCAGCAGCCCGTTTGGGTTAGCCAAAAACATTCAGTACTTC. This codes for CASSPFGLAKNIQYF.

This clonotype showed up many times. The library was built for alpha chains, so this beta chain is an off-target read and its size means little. DNA for the CDR3: TGTGCCAGCAGCTTCAGAGCGGGAGGTAATGCCTACGAGCAGTACTTC. Amino acid sequence: CASSFRAGGNAYEQYF. The chain employs TRBV7-2 and TRBJ2-7; 9 positions agree with TRBD2. With V trimmed by 3 bases and J by 2 bases, 8 bases remained unmatched. The CDR3 sequence is 16 residues long. The germline CDR1 and CDR2 sequences are SGHTA and FQGNSA.